These 22 T cell receptor beta chains originate from one sample sequenced in a study of T-cell memory formation after mild COVID-19. TCRdb analysed the 5' RACE reads with MiXCR anew, one entry per CDR3 protein. Among some 350,000 distinct CDR3 sequences listed, approximately 15% were seen once. Sequenced sample: PBMCs or a T cell subset sorted from them (not recorded which). The receptors stem from a man aged 18 to 29 who had mild COVID-19 (a few samples of this study predate the infection). Cell type and time point are not known.

This chain links TRBV20-1 with TRBJ2-1; 10 bases are shared with TRBD2. The germline V gene encodes CDR1 DFQATT and CDR2 SNEGSKA (reference sequence). The CDR3 is made up of 15 amino acids. V lost 2 bases to trimming and J lost 4 bases; unmatched junction nucleotides: 5. The CDR3 bases are TGCAGTGCTAGAAGAAGCGGGGGGGAATACAATGAGCAGTTCTTC. It codes for CSARRSGGEYNEQFF.

The J gene is TRBJ2-7, the V gene TRBV2; D unresolved. Trimming shortened V by 6 bases and J by 6 bases, and 12 bases separated the two germline ends. The CDR3 has 12 amino acids. The germline gives CDR1 SNHLY, CDR2 FYNNEI. CDR3: CASSTDGGEQYF. The CDR3 nucleotides are TGTGCCAGCAGCACAGACGGTGGCGAGCAGTACTTC. Full variable domain (remainder filled in from reference TRBV2 and TRBJ2-7): EPEVTQTPSHQVTQMGQEVILRCVPISNHLYFYWYRQILGQKVEFLVSFYNNEISEKSEIFDDQFSVERPDGSNFTLKIRSTKLEDSAMYFCASSTDGGEQYFGPGTRLTVT.

There are many counts of this clonotype. This chain connects TRBV9 to TRBJ2-3; TRBD2 matches 14 bases. This CDR3 comprises 18 residues. The germline gives CDR1 SGDLS, CDR2 YYNGEE. Unmatched junction bases numbered 8, after V lost 3 bases and J lost 2 bases. The CDR3: CASSAPGTSGGITDTQYF. The DNA for the CDR3 is TGTGCCAGCAGCGCCCCCGGGACTAGCGGGGGAATCACAGATACGCAGTATTTT.

This clonotype was detected a few times. The genes are TRBV6-4 and TRBJ2-3; tentatively, D is TRBD1 or TRBD2 (5 bases each). The CDR3 length is 15 residues. V was cut by 3 bases and J by 2 bases, with 12 bases left in between. The germline CDR1 and CDR2 sequences are MRHNA and SNTAGT. The CDR3 nucleotides read TGTGCCAGCAGTGATACGGGGACGGCCACAGATACGCAGTATTTT. The encoded protein is CASSDTGTATDTQYF.

The chain combines TRBV10-3 with TRBJ2-7, with D possibly matching TRBD2 (6 bases). Trimming took 4 bases from V and 6 from J, leaving 16 bases between them. Germline-derived CDR1 and CDR2 are ENHRY and SYGVKD. CDR3 length: 14 amino acids. CDR3 sequence: CAISGDSAAGEQYF. DNA for the CDR3: TGTGCCATCAGTGGGGACTCCGCCGCTGGCGAGCAGTACTTC.

This clonotype turned up a few times. The chain's CDR3 is CASSQESVSINEQFF. The DNA of the CDR3 is TGCGCCAGCAGCCAAGAGTCGGTTAGTATCAATGAGCAGTTCTTC. The chain joins TRBV4-1 to TRBJ2-1; D call uncertain. Germline assignment: CDR1 MGHRA and CDR2 YSYEKL. The CDR3 consists of 15 residues. Trimming took 0 bases from V and 6 from J, leaving 12 bases between them.

This clonotype has just a few counts. The CDR3 reads CASSLDPTYNEQFF. DNA of the CDR3: TGTGCCAGCAGTTTAGACCCAACCTACAATGAGCAGTTCTTC. V usage is TRBV6-5 and J usage is TRBJ2-1; the D is unclear. CDR1 is MNHEY, CDR2 SVGAGI, per germline. The ends were cut back, 4 bases at V and 2 bases at J, with 9 bases in the middle. The CDR3 totals 14 residues.

This clonotype was seen only a few times. The chain couples TRBV5-1 to TRBJ2-2; 11 positions match TRBD2. The CDR3 has 14 amino acids. V was pared by 4 bases and J by 6 bases, with 2 bases of the junction left unmatched. Germline assignment: CDR1 SGHRS and CDR2 YFSETQ. The CDR3 loop reads CASSGTSGPGELFF. CDR3 DNA: TGCGCCAGCAGCGGGACTAGCGGTCCCGGGGAGCTGTTTTTT.

The V and J genes are TRBV24-1 and TRBJ2-3, with 14 nucleotides matching TRBD2. The CDR3 consists of 15 residues. Germline lookup yields CDR1 KGHDR and CDR2 SFDVKD. The trim removed 8 bases at V and 6 bases at J, leaving 6 bases unmatched. This chain's CDR3 is CATTTSGGADDTQYF. CDR3 in DNA: TGTGCCACCACGACTAGCGGGGGGGCCGACGATACGCAGTATTTT.

This chain connects TRBV7-9 to TRBJ2-5; TRBD1 aligns across 9 bases. CDR1 is SEHNR, CDR2 FQNEAQ, per germline (reference sequence). With 8 bases clipped from V and 4 bases from J, the junction kept 2 bases outside the gene matches. The CDR3 is 12 residues long. The CDR3 bases are TGTGCCAGCCCGGACAGGGGAGAGACCCAGTACTTC. Translated, it gives CASPDRGETQYF.

The gene calls are TRBV15 and TRBJ2-3; D gene uncertain. Trimming stripped 0 bases from V and 2 bases from J, with 12 bases between. Germline CDR1 LNHNV, CDR2 YYDKDF (reference sequence). The CDR3 totals 16 residues. The CDR3 bases are TGTGCCACCAGCAGAGATAATACGTGGGACACAGATACGCAGTATTTT. Encoded protein: CATSRDNTWDTDTQYF.

The V gene is TRBV3-1, the J gene TRBJ2-3, with D possibly being TRBD2 (5 bases). Trimming stripped 7 bases from V and 3 bases from J, with 17 bases between. Germline V gives CDR1 LGHDT, CDR2 YNNKEL (reference sequence). The length of the CDR3 is 15 residues. CDR3 coding DNA: TGTGCCAGCAACCCATCACGGACGGGAACAGATACGCAGTATTTT. The encoded protein is CASNPSRTGTDTQYF.

V gene TRBV9 combines with J gene TRBJ2-7; D call uncertain. V dropped 2 bases and J dropped 6 bases, with 12 bases sitting between them. Germline V gene sequence: CDR1 SGDLS, CDR2 YYNGEE. The CDR3 runs to 13 residues. The CDR3 DNA follows: TGTGCCAGCAGCGTCGGTCACGCTGGCGAGCAGTACTTC. Amino acids: CASSVGHAGEQYF.

This clonotype was picked up a small number of times. The chain employs TRBV7-3 and TRBJ2-1; possibly TRBD2 for D (6 bases). Trimming removed 6 bases at V and 10 bases at J, with 22 bases between. Looked up from germline, CDR1 is SGHTA and CDR2 is FQGTGA. This CDR3 spans 15 amino acids. CDR3: CASSHIGGLSGEQFF. The DNA for the CDR3 is TGTGCCAGCAGTCACATTGGGGGTTTGAGCGGGGAGCAGTTCTTC.

This clonotype was detected a few times. The genes are TRBV6-5 and TRBJ2-1; D gene uncertain. The CDR3 consists of 15 residues. The V end lost 2 bases, the J end lost 9 bases, and 17 bases lay between the germline ends. Germline loops: CDR1 MNHEY, CDR2 SVGAGI. For the CDR3, the DNA is TGTGCCAGCAGTTACCTACTTCGTTCGGACGCTGAGCAGTTCTTC. Translation: CASSYLLRSDAEQFF.

In nucleotides, the CDR3 is TGTGCCAGCAGCCAAGTGGGCCCGGGCGGTCCAACTAATGAAAAACTGTTTTTT. The encoded protein is CASSQVGPGGPTNEKLFF. This chain uses TRBV4-2 with TRBJ1-4; no clear D. CDR1 is LGHNA and CDR2 is YNFKEQ in the germline V gene. This CDR3 comprises 18 residues. The germline V and J ends were trimmed by 1 base and 0 bases, with 15 bases remaining between them.

Only a few counts were recorded for this clonotype. CDR3 bases: TGTGCCAGCAGTTACTGGGCTAGCGGGGGGGACACAGATACGCAGTATTTT. Translated: CASSYWASGGDTDTQYF. The chain has TRBV6-5 and TRBJ2-3, with 12 positions matching TRBD2. Germline CDR1 reads MNHEY; CDR2 reads SVGAGI. This CDR3 comprises 17 residues. V lost 1 base, J lost 2 bases, and 4 bases stayed unmatched.

This clonotype was seen only a few times. The genes are TRBV7-8 and TRBJ1-6, with a possible D match to TRBD1 (6 bases). CDR3 length equals 16 residues. The ends were cut back, 5 bases at V and 7 bases at J, with 18 bases in the middle. In germline, CDR1 is SGHVS, CDR2 FQNEAQ. Written as DNA, the CDR3 is TGTGCCAGCAGCCCGTACCACAGGGTCGGAAATTCACCCCTCCACTTT. The encoded protein is CASSPYHRVGNSPLHF.

In its sample, this clonotype was seen many times. The genes are TRBV5-1 and TRBJ2-7, with 9 bases identical to TRBD1. The V gene end was trimmed by 0 bases and the J gene end by 5 bases; junction bases not matched to a gene: 6. Germline values: CDR1 SGHRS, CDR2 YFSETQ. The CDR3 totals 15 residues. The CDR3 protein is CASSLALQGANEQYF. In DNA, the CDR3 is TGCGCCAGCAGCTTGGCCCTACAGGGGGCCAACGAGCAGTACTTC.

CDR3 region: CASSYEQGEWAQETQYF. CDR3 coding DNA: TGTGCCAGCAGTTACGAGCAGGGGGAGTGGGCCCAAGAGACCCAGTACTTC. V is TRBV6-6 and J is TRBJ2-5; 7 bases match TRBD1. With 2 bases clipped from V and 1 base from J, the junction kept 10 bases outside the gene matches. The CDR3 extends over 17 amino acids. Germline V CDR1 and CDR2: MNHNY, SVGAGI (reference sequence).

This clonotype was found many times. The V gene is TRBV2, the J gene TRBJ2-2, with 12 positions matching TRBD2. This CDR3 is 16 amino acids long. The trim removed 6 bases at V and 0 bases at J, leaving 2 bases unmatched. Germline CDR1 SNHLY, CDR2 FYNNEI. The CDR3 region is CASRLAGGANTGELFF. Written as DNA, the CDR3 is TGTGCCAGCAGACTAGCGGGAGGAGCGAACACCGGGGAGCTGTTTTTT.

This clonotype was picked up a small number of times. This chain links TRBV4-1 with TRBJ2-2; D perhaps matches TRBD2 (5 bases). V shed 6 bases and J shed 1 base, with 6 bases lying between them. Germline loops: CDR1 MGHRA, CDR2 YSYEKL. This CDR3 is built from 13 residues. The CDR3 is CASRGGNTGELFF. DNA of the CDR3: TGCGCCAGCAGAGGAGGGAACACCGGGGAGCTGTTTTTT.